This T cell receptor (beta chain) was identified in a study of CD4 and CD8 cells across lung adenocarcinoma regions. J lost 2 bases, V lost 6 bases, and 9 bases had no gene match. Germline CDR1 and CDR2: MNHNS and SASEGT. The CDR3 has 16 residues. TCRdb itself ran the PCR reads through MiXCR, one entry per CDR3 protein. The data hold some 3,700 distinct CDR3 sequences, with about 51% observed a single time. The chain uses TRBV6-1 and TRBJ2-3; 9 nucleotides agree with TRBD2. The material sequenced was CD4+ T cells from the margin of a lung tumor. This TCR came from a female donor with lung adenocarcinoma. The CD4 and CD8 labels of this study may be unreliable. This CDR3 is CASRNPSGAFTDTQYF. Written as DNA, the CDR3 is TGTGCCAGCAGGAACCCTAGCGGGGCGTTCACAGATACGCAGTATTTT.